Each of the 11 T cell receptor beta chains below was sequenced from the same sample in a study of long-term antiretroviral therapy in people with HIV. This was the immunoSEQ v3.0 assay at survey level. Some clones are missing from TCRdb's copy, which holds only in-frame ones; the method was immunoSEQ multiplex PCR. The data contain around 27,000 clones, roughly 80% of them singletons. Sequenced here: unsorted PBMCs, sampled 1.1 years before starting antiretroviral therapy. Receptors were obtained from a woman aged 25 to 45 with HIV.

The rearrangement joins TRBV7-3 to TRBJ2-2; 9 bases agree with TRBD1. The CDR3 spans 15 residues. The V and J ends lost 5 bases and 6 bases, in that order; junction bases with no gene match: 7. The germline V gene encodes CDR1 SGHTA and CDR2 FQGTGA. Written as DNA, the CDR3 is TGTGCCAGCAGCATACTCGGACAGGGGCCCGGGGAGCTGTTTTTT. Amino acid sequence: CASSILGQGPGELFF.

The rearrangement links TRBV7-9 to TRBJ2-5; TRBD1 aligns across 7 bases. The CDR3 sequence is 15 residues long. Germline V CDR1 and CDR2: SEHNR, FQNEAQ (reference sequence). V was pared by 2 bases and J by 4 bases, with 7 bases of the junction left unmatched. This chain's CDR3 is CASSLNRGIPETQYF. The CDR3 nucleotides are TGTGCCAGCAGCTTAAACAGGGGAATCCCAGAGACCCAGTACTTC.

The V call is TRBV29-1, the J call TRBJ2-2; no clear D. V was pared by 7 bases and J by 8 bases, with 14 bases between. The germline V gene has CDR1 SQVTM and CDR2 ANQGSEA. The CDR3 runs 12 residues. The CDR3 coding sequence is TGCAGCGCCGTGGGCGTCGATGGGGAGCTGTTTTTT. This gives the protein CSAVGVDGELFF.

In this sample, this clone turned up a few times. The genes are TRBV15 and TRBJ1-2, with D possibly being TRBD1 (5 bases). The germline V gene has CDR1 LNHNV and CDR2 YYDKDF (reference sequence). This CDR3 is built from 15 residues. Trimming left V 0 bases short and J 8 bases short, with 16 bases between. CDR3 nucleotide sequence: TGTGCCACCAGCAGAGATCAGGCACGTAGGGGCGGCTACACCTTC. Amino acid sequence: CATSRDQARRGGYTF. Based on the CDR3 plus reference TRBV15 and TRBJ1-2, the full variable domain is DAMVIQNPRYQVTQFGKPVTLSCSQTLNHNVMYWYQQKSSQAPKLLFHYYDKDFNNEADTPDNFQSRRPNTSFCFLDIRSPGLGDTAMYLCATSRDQARRGGYTFGSGTRLTVV.

In this sample, this clone turned up a few times. The chain is built from TRBV6-5 and TRBJ1-1; TRBD1 agrees at 10 bases. The CDR3 is made up of 13 amino acids. V dropped 10 bases and J dropped 5; count of bases not matched to a gene: 7. Germline CDR1 and CDR2: MNHEY and SVGAGI. The CDR3 DNA reads TGTGCCACTCGGACAGGGGGGTGGACTGAAGCTTTCTTT. Translating gives CATRTGGWTEAFF.

This clone was seen just once. The chain combines TRBV7-2 with TRBJ2-3, with D unclear. The CDR3 is 18 residues long. Germline lookup yields CDR1 SGHTA and CDR2 FQGNSA. V was clipped by 3 bases and J by 0 bases, with 19 bases between them. The CDR3 here is CASSFNAGGVVSTDTQYF. CDR3 sequence (DNA): TGTGCCAGCAGCTTTAACGCCGGCGGAGTCGTTAGCACAGATACGCAGTATTTT.

The rearrangement uses TRBV11-1 and TRBJ2-7; D perhaps matches TRBD2 (5 bases). Germline V gene sequence: CDR1 SGHAT, CDR2 FQDESV (reference sequence). Trimming shortened V by 5 bases and J by 7 bases, and 18 bases separated the two germline ends. The CDR3 covers 14 residues. This CDR3 reads CASSRRRPPGEQYF. In DNA, the CDR3 is TGTGCCAGCAGCCGACGCCGGCCTCCGGGAGAGCAGTACTTC.

The rearrangement joins TRBV2 to TRBJ2-7; 10 bases map to TRBD1. The germline V gene has CDR1 SNHLY and CDR2 FYNNEI. This CDR3 region has 15 residues. The V gene end was trimmed by 7 bases and the J gene end by 9 bases; junction bases not matched to a gene: 15. The DNA for the CDR3 is TGTGCCAGCAAACGATCGGGACAGGGGAAAGGTGGGCAGTACTTC. Amino acid sequence: CASKRSGQGKGGQYF.

V usage is TRBV15 and J usage is TRBJ1-1; D is perhaps TRBD1 (6 bases). This CDR3 has 13 amino acids. Germline CDR1 and CDR2: LNHNV and YYDKDF (reference sequence). V lost 10 bases, J lost 1 base, and 13 bases lay in between. CDR3 residues: CASEPGQNTEAFF. CDR3 DNA sequence: TGTGCCAGCGAGCCGGGACAGAACACTGAAGCTTTCTTT.

The J gene is TRBJ2-1, the V gene TRBV11-3; D is possibly TRBD1 (7 bases). Trimming cost V 4 bases and J 8 bases, with 24 bases left between them. The germline V gene encodes CDR1 SGHNT and CDR2 YENEEA. This CDR3 spans 17 amino acids. The CDR3 nucleotides are TGTGCCAGCAGCTCGGGGGCTGGGACAGAGTCGAGTTATGAGCAGTTCTTC. Translation gives CASSSGAGTESSYEQFF.

The rearrangement links TRBV5-1 to TRBJ1-1, with 7 bases that match TRBD1. This CDR3 is built from 16 residues. Trimming took 1 base from V and 7 from J; bases not matched to a gene: 13. Per the germline V gene, CDR1 is SGHRS and CDR2 is YFSETQ. The CDR3 bases are TGCGCCAGCAGCTTGAGCGGTAGACAGGGTAATGGTGAAGCTTTCTTT. Translation gives CASSLSGRQGNGEAFF.